This TCR beta chain was captured by sequencing in a study of PD-1 blockade in classical Hodgkin lymphoma. Turning to this clone: The antigen is not known.

TCRdb's table, derived via immunoSEQ multiplex PCR, lists solely in-frame clones and lacks some. This table holds 90,000 or so clones, over 75% found once. The time point: cycle 4 day 1 (C4D1), after less than seven weeks of nivolumab. After autologous stem cell transplantation all patients relapsed, and prior brentuximab vedotin exposure differed between cohorts. With 3 bases clipped from V and 7 bases from J, the junction kept 15 bases outside the gene matches. The CDR3 covers 16 residues. Germline V CDR1 and CDR2: KGHSH, LQKENI. Study-wide findings and caveats: Healthy donors were reported to have higher baseline TCR diversity than newly diagnosed patients.

The source of this sequence is a human donor with classical Hodgkin lymphoma. The sequencing used peripheral blood mononuclear cells (PBMCs), collected before the fourth cycle of nivolumab. J is TRBJ2-7 and V is TRBV18, with 7 bases aligning to TRBD1. This CDR3 is CASSPPGTDNFGEQYF. The DNA of the CDR3 is TGTGCCAGCTCACCTCCCGGGACAGACAATTTCGGGGAGCAGTACTTC.